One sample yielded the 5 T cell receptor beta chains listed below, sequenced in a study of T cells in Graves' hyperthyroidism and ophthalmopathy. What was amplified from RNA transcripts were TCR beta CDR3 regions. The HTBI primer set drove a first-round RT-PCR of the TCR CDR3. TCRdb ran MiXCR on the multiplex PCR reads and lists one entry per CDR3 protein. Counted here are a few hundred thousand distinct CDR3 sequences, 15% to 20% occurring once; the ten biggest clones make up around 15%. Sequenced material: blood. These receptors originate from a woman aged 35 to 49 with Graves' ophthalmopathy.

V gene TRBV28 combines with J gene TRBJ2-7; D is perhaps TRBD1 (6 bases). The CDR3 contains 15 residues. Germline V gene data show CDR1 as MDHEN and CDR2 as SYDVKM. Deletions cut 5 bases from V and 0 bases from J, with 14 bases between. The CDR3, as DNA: TGTGCCAGCAGTCGCTCAGGGACATACTCCTACGAGCAGTACTTC. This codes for CASSRSGTYSYEQYF.

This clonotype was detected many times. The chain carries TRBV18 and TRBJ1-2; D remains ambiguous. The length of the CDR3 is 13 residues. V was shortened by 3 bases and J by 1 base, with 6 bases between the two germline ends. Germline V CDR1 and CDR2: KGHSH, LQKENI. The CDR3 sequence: CASSPDLNYGYTF. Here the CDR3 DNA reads TGTGCCAGCTCACCTGATCTTAACTATGGCTACACCTTC.

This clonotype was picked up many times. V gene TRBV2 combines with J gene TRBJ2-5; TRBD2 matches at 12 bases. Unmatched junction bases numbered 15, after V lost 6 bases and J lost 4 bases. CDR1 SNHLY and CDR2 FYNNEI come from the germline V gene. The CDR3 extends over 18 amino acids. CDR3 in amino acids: CASRKWTSGAARGETQYF. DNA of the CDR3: TGTGCCAGCAGGAAGTGGACTAGCGGGGCTGCTAGAGGAGAGACCCAGTACTTC.

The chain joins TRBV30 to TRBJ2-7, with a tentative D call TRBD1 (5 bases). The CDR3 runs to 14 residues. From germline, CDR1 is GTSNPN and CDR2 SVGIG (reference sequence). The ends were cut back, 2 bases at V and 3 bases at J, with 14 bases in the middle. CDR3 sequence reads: CAWSPSPDSYEQYF. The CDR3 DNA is TGTGCCTGGAGTCCAAGCCCCGACAGCTACGAGCAGTACTTC.

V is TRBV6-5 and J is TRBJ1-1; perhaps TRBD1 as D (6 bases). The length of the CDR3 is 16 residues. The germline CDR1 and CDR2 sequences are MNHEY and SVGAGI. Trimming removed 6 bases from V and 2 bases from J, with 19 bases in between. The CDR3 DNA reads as TGTGCCAGCAGATCACTCCAAGGACAGCTAAACACTGAAGCTTTCTTT. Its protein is CASRSLQGQLNTEAFF.